This is a list of T cell receptor beta chains from one sample in a study of CD8 T cells in ankylosing spondylitis. TCRdb re-derived calls from the 5' RACE reads in MiXCR, one entry per CDR3 protein. The data contain tens of thousands of distinct CDR3 sequences, approximately 6% of them singletons. The sequenced sample was synovial fluid, either unsorted or a sorted T cell fraction (not recorded which). The source of these receptors is a male donor with ankylosing spondylitis. CDR3s include the opening cysteine and the closing phenylalanine or tryptophan. The order of the fields is D gene, CDR3 length, clone size, V gene, J gene, CDR3 DNA, CDR3 protein. The D gene is left open where the match is weak. Some rows mark clone size as missing; the rest say once, few, many or name a class of expanded clone.

TRBD1	15	many	TRBV7-6	TRBJ1-1	TGTGCCAGCAGCCAATGGACAGGGGGCATCACTGAAGCTTTCTTT	CASSQWTGGITEAFF
TRBD1	14	many	TRBV11-1	TRBJ1-2	TGTGCCAGCAGCCGGACAGGGGATGGGTATGGCTACACCTTC	CASSRTGDGYGYTF
.	15	.	TRBV5-1	TRBJ2-2	TGCGCCAGCAGCTGGGACGGGGGATACACCGGGGAGCTGTTTTTT	CASSWDGGYTGELFF
.	16	many	TRBV7-3	TRBJ2-1	TGTGCCAGCAGCCCGAGTGGGGCGGGCCCCTACAATGAGCAGTTCTTC	CASSPSGAGPYNEQFF
.	15	many	TRBV20-1	TRBJ1-2	TGCAGTGCTAGAGTGAGGGGGGCGCAAGGACCTGGCTACACCTTC	CSARVRGAQGPGYTF
.	14	.	TRBV6-5	TRBJ2-7	TGTGCCAGCAGTTATATCAGGGACTCCTACGAGCAGTACTTC	CASSYIRDSYEQYF
TRBD1	18	few	TRBV28	TRBJ2-1	TGTGCCAGCAGTTTATTCCCGGGACAGGGCGGGGTGGGCAATGAGCAGTTCTTC	CASSLFPGQGGVGNEQFF
TRBD1	14	many	TRBV2	TRBJ2-3	TGTGCCAGCAGCTGGACAGGTGGAACAGATACGCAGTATTTT	CASSWTGGTDTQYF
.	16	.	TRBV5-8	TRBJ1-2	TGTGCCAGCAGCTTGGCGGACAGATCTCAACTATCTGGCTACACCTTC	CASSLADRSQLSGYTF
TRBD2	15	.	TRBV4-2	TRBJ2-3	TGTGCCAGCAGCCAACTAGCGGGAGGGACAGATACGCAGTATTTT	CASSQLAGGTDTQYF
.	14	many	TRBV5-1	TRBJ1-1	TGCGCCAGCAGGGGCGGACACATGAACACTGAAGCTTTCTTT	CASRGGHMNTEAFF
TRBD2	16	few	TRBV10-1	TRBJ2-1	TGCGCCAGCAGTGGCCCAGGGACTAGCGCCGCCAATGAGCAGTTCTTC	CASSGPGTSAANEQFF
TRBD1	17	.	TRBV20-1	TRBJ1-5	TGCAGTGCCCTCGGGGACAGGGGGATCTCGAGCAATCAGCCCCAGCATTTT	CSALGDRGISSNQPQHF
.	14	.	TRBV11-2	TRBJ2-3	TGTGCCAGCAGCACCCTGGCCGTCGGGAATACGCAGTATTTT	CASSTLAVGNTQYF
.	16	many	TRBV20-1	TRBJ2-1	TGCAGTGCTAGTAGGCTAGCGTGGAGCTCCTACAATGAGCAGTTCTTC	CSASRLAWSSYNEQFF
TRBD2	16	.	TRBV30	TRBJ2-2	TGTGCCTGGAAAGGGACTAGCGGAAGATTCACCGGGGAGCTGTTTTTT	CAWKGTSGRFTGELFF
.	14	.	TRBV5-1	TRBJ2-7	TGCGCCAGCAGCTTGACTAGCAGGGGATACGAGCAGTACTTC	CASSLTSRGYEQYF
.	15	many	TRBV12-3/TRBV12-4	TRBJ1-2	TGTGCCAGCAGACCTAATCCGGGGCAGTATTATGGCTACACCTTC	CASRPNPGQYYGYTF
.	13	.	TRBV6-4	TRBJ1-1	TGTGCCAGCAGCTCAGAAGAGAACACTGAAGCTTTCTTT	CASSSEENTEAFF
TRBD2	15	few	TRBV7-9	TRBJ2-5	TGTGCCAGCGCCCGGGGGGGACTAACTCAAGAGACCCAGTACTTC	CASARGGLTQETQYF
.	13	many	TRBV7-9	TRBJ1-6	TGTGCCAGCGCCCGGGACCGGGAATTCCCCCTCCACTTT	CASARDREFPLHF
.	13	medium-sized	TRBV29-1	TRBJ1-1	TGCAGCGTTGATGCCGGGGGACACACTGAAGCTTTCTTT	CSVDAGGHTEAFF
TRBD1	15	many	TRBV5-1	TRBJ2-3	TGCGCCAGCAGCTTCGAGGGGGCCCGGACAGATACGCAGTATTTT	CASSFEGARTDTQYF
TRBD1	18	.	TRBV12-3/TRBV12-4	TRBJ2-4	TGTGCCAGCAGTTTAGGGGGGACAGGCTCGCTAGCCAAAAACATTCAGTACTTC	CASSLGGTGSLAKNIQYF
.	12	.	TRBV20-1	TRBJ2-1	TGCAGTGCCCCCGACCTCTACCAAGAGCAGTTCTTC	CSAPDLYQEQFF
TRBD1	15	many	TRBV5-1	TRBJ1-1	TGCGCCAGCAGCTTGGTGCAGGGGGCCCCCACTGAAGCTTTCTTT	CASSLVQGAPTEAFF
.	15	many	TRBV27	TRBJ2-1	TGTGCCAGCAGCCAAAGGACGGGACCGGGTTATGAGCAGTTCTTC	CASSQRTGPGYEQFF
TRBD1	16	many	TRBV24-1	TRBJ2-2	TGTGCCACCAGTGATCTCCGGGACAGTTTCGCCGGGGAGCTGTTTTTT	CATSDLRDSFAGELFF
TRBD1	15	few	TRBV19	TRBJ1-2	TGTGCCAGTAGTAAGGACAGGGGGCTAAACTATGGCTACACCTTC	CASSKDRGLNYGYTF
TRBD1	14	.	TRBV6-1	TRBJ1-3	TGTGCCAGCAGAAGGACAGGGCCTGGAAACACCATATATTTT	CASRRTGPGNTIYF
.	16	.	TRBV5-5	TRBJ1-4	.	CASSLERGPNEKLFFF
.	17	many	TRBV12-3/TRBV12-4	TRBJ2-2	TGTGCCAGCAGTCCAGGGGGGGGGGCCTGGAGGACCGGGGAGCTGTTTTTT	CASSPGGGAWRTGELFF
.	15	.	TRBV4-1	TRBJ1-4	TGCGCCAGGGCCGGGACTACCCTAACTAATGAAAAACTGTTTTTT	CARAGTTLTNEKLFF
TRBD2	15	many	TRBV24-1	TRBJ2-7	TGTGCCACCAGTGATCGACTAGCGGGAGTTTACGAGCAGTACTTC	CATSDRLAGVYEQYF
.	13	many	TRBV4-3	TRBJ1-2	TGCGCCAGCAGCCGCGGAAGGGCCTATGGCTACACCTTC	CASSRGRAYGYTF
TRBD1	16	few	TRBV7-2	TRBJ2-7	TGTGCCAGCAGCTTAGAGGCAGGGGGTGTCCCCTACGAGCAGTACTTC	CASSLEAGGVPYEQYF
.	13	few	TRBV15	TRBJ2-1	TGTGCCACCAGCAGAGTTGGGAACAATGAGCAGTTCTTC	CATSRVGNNEQFF
.	14	.	TRBV19	TRBJ1-1	TGTGCCAGTAGTATCGTCACTCGGGACACTGAAGCTTTCTTT	CASSIVTRDTEAFF
TRBD1	17	many	TRBV28	TRBJ1-3	TGTGCCAGCAGCCGCCGATTACAGGGGGCGCTGGGAAACACCATATATTTT	CASSRRLQGALGNTIYF
TRBD1	13	many	TRBV7-8	TRBJ2-1	TGTGCCAGCAGCTCTAATCGACAGGGTGTACAGTTCTTC	CASSSNRQGVQFF
TRBD1	15	many	TRBV12-3/TRBV12-4	TRBJ2-1	TGTGCCAGCAGTTTTTGGACAGGGGGCAAGGGTGAGCAGTTCTTC	CASSFWTGGKGEQFF
.	15	many	TRBV29-1	TRBJ1-4	TGCAGCGTTGTGGGGGGGGGGGACACTAATGAAAAACTGTTTTTT	CSVVGGGDTNEKLFF
.	15	many	TRBV25-1	TRBJ1-1	TGTGCCAGCATCCGGGACGGGGTATTGAGCACTGAAGCTTTCTTT	CASIRDGVLSTEAFF
.	13	many	TRBV10-3	TRBJ2-7	TGTGCCATCAGTGAGTCGCTCAGGGGCGAGCAGTACTTC	CAISESLRGEQYF
.	12	.	TRBV20-1	TRBJ1-5	TGCAGTGCTAGTAGCGGGGATCAGCCCCAGCATTTT	CSASSGDQPQHF
.	12	.	TRBV5-1	TRBJ2-1	TGCGCCAGCAGCTTGGGTAGCAGTGAGCAGTTCTTC	CASSLGSSEQFF
.	12	medium-sized	TRBV28	TRBJ1-1	TGTGCCAGCAGCATGGAAGTCACTGAAGCTTTCTTT	CASSMEVTEAFF
TRBD2	14	few	TRBV20-1	TRBJ2-1	TGCAGTGCTAGAATAGCGGGAGTGGTCAATGAGCAGTTCTTC	CSARIAGVVNEQFF
.	15	many	TRBV9	TRBJ2-5	TGTGCCAGCAACCTGTATCGGGACACACAAGAGACCCAGTACTTC	CASNLYRDTQETQYF
TRBD2	15	.	TRBV7-9	TRBJ2-7	TGTGCCAGCAGCTTAGATCTAGCGGGCCTCTACGAGCAGTACTTC	CASSLDLAGLYEQYF